The clone carrying this T cell receptor (beta chain) was counted between two and nine times. This sample is drawn from a study of blood T cell repertoires in COVID-19. Study in general: T cells, B-cell-depleted T cells, or PBMCs supplied cDNA or gDNA.

Assay: immunoSEQ multiplex PCR; the TCRdb copy retains only in-frame clones and omits some. The repertoire includes roughly 120,000 clones, around 85% of them detected once, and 1.5% to 1.8% sits in the top ten. Germline CDR1 reads SGHRS; CDR2 reads YFSETQ. Trimming cost V 0 bases and J 0 bases; bases outside gene matches: 3. CDR3 length: 16 amino acids. The sample was peripheral blood. This clonotype was sampled from a middle-aged man with acute or convalescent COVID-19. The V gene is TRBV5-1, the J gene TRBJ2-3; 8 positions agree with TRBD2. CDR3 nucleotide sequence: TGCGCCAGCAGCTTGGTCAGCGGGGGTAGCACAGATACGCAGTATTTT. Its protein product is CASSLVSGGSTDTQYF.